This T cell receptor (beta chain) was identified in a study of shared clonotypes between healthy human individuals. Overall study context: Samples came from two female and a few male donors aged 18 to 49.

Turning to this clone: Its antigen is not known.

Notes on the study in general: Among donors, sharing of clonotypes was expected to be affected by sequencing depth.

Trimming cost V 3 bases and J 1 base, with 15 bases left between them. Germline lookup yields CDR1 MNHEY and CDR2 SMNVEV (reference sequence). This CDR3 spans 16 amino acids. TCRdb's table, derived via immunoSEQ multiplex PCR, lists solely in-frame clones and lacks some. The sample records about 480,000 clones, 70% to 80% being singletons. The sequence was collected from a woman in her thirties or forties in good health. Some clones in this sample may be carry-over from other donors' samples. The chain has TRBV27 and TRBJ2-5, with D possibly being TRBD1 or TRBD2 (5 bases each). Sequenced material: PBMCs. CDR3 region: CASSFYGTPLQETQYF. The CDR3 nucleotides read TGTGCCAGCAGTTTCTACGGGACGCCACTCCAAGAGACCCAGTACTTC.